This T cell receptor beta chain was obtained from a study of spatial heterogeneity in lung cancer. Background on the study: Alpha-chain detections were consistently fewer than beta-chain detections among the sequences. Unique TCR and UMI combinations averaged more than ten appearances each in raw reads.

The germline V gene has CDR1 KGHSH and CDR2 LQKENI. There are 15 residues in the CDR3. V was cut by 5 bases and J by 0 bases, with 12 bases left in between. Each TCR cDNA molecule bore a unique molecular identifier. TCRdb used MiXCR to reprocess the 5' RACE reads, holding one entry per CDR3 protein. The repertoire consists of roughly 10,000 distinct CDR3 sequences, with roughly 3.7% occurring once and the leading ten covering about 7.6%. By proportion, this clonotype is medium-sized (0.01 to 0.1%). This beta chain is a stray sequence in a library constructed for alpha chains; its clone size is not meaningful. Time point defined: sample taken at primary tumor resection. The authors sequenced whole RNA from tumor, nontumor lung or frozen PBMC without sorting. Samples came from roughly 72 TRACERx patients with untreated early-stage lung cancer.

The chain employs TRBV18 and TRBJ2-3, with D possibly TRBD1 on 6 matching bases. The sequencing used normal lung tissue next to the tumor, collected at surgery. The receptor was isolated from a male donor with early-stage non-small cell lung cancer. The CDR3 is CASSLTGASTDTQYF. CDR3 nucleotides: TGTGCCAGCTCATTGACAGGAGCTAGCACAGATACGCAGTATTTT.